The entry below describes one TCR beta chain. Which antigen it targets is not known. Just one base apart from a much larger clone, this may be a read error. RNA was isolated from bulk unsorted tissue, and RNA quality was assessed with a NanoDrop ND-1000 and an Agilent 2100. For the normal lung samples, distant non-tumor tissue was collected more than 3 cm away from the tumor edge. All donors had newly diagnosed lung cancer, had not received prior chemotherapy, and were admitted for thoracic surgery in China between August and November 2014. Patients who had received previous radiotherapy or chemotherapy, or who had another concurrent cancer, were excluded from the study. Surgical tissue pieces of about 1-2.2 cm3 were preserved in RNAlater solution and stored at -80 °C until use. The data were obtained in a study of tumor and adjacent non-tumor tissue in lung cancer (dated by TCRdb to the late 2010s). Background on the whole study: By cancer type, the cohort comprised eleven to twelve adenocarcinoma patients, 2 squamous cell carcinoma patients and 1 small cell lung cancer patient. Among the approximately 15 patients, ages ranged from roughly 31 to 85 years, approximately 10 were men and 5 were women, and disease was TNM stage I to III. Sequencing generated a total of 125,075,908 productive TCRbeta reads, averaging about 4.2 million reads per sample. The study compared bulk TCRbeta repertoires between lung tumor tissue and matched distant non-tumor lung tissue from about 14 lung cancer patients. Around 31 paired specimens, one tumor and one normal lung sample per patient, were profiled by TCRbeta CDR3 sequencing. Study-wide findings and limitations: Tumor tissue showed significantly higher TCR diversity (inverse Simpson) than normal lung tissue, at about 400 vs 150 (P = 0.0075, Mann-Whitney U test). Because peripheral blood was not sequenced, blood TCRbeta repertoires in the lung cancer patients of the study were not examined. Only about 14 patients were in the cohort, and the authors stated that larger samples and more detailed clinical data are needed. TCR diversity was significantly higher in younger patients, and higher tumor TCR diversity was associated with shorter overall and disease-free survival. In normal lung, the top 100 clones accounted for a significantly larger cumulative share of the repertoire than in tumor tissue. The sequencing platform is not named in the methods, and unique molecular identifiers are not mentioned.

From the germline V gene, CDR1 is MDHEN and CDR2 is SYDVKM. The CDR3 spans 14 residues, from the cysteine through the phenylalanine. Only the CDR3 portion is preserved as DNA: 42 bases, with reading frame beginning at the first base. V was cut back by 6 bases and J by 0 bases, leaving a gap of 9 bases between them. Library preparation employed multiplex PCR. TCRdb records Illumina HiSeq 2500 as the sequencer. Following protocols modified from ARM-PCR, the researchers constructed TCRbeta libraries through three rounds of nested PCR with primers (Table S4). Before sequencing, PCR products of 200-500 bp were excised from the gel and purified with the QIAquick gel extraction kit. The paper's data handling went like this. Reads were cleaned with Trimmomatic, merged with FLASH into complete CDR3 sequences, and assigned to V(D)J germline segments with MiTCR. VDJtools was used to compute clonal diversity as the inverse Simpson's index. Productive reads were defined as in-frame sequences without a premature stop codon. TCRdb trimmed public reads at Q25 via fastp, called clones via MiXCR and kept in-frame beta chains. CDR3 protein sequences are deduplicated, and each keeps its most common genes and DNA. TCRdb, not the original authors, processed these V and J calls. The sample profile shows about 110,000 distinct CDR3 sequences; roughly two thirds of them were found once. The top ten hold around 17% of the sample.

Material: distant non-tumor lung tissue. This TCR was sampled from a man aged 60-69 years with non-small cell lung cancer. The V and J segments used are TRBV28 and TRBJ1-3, with the D gene not confidently named. DNA sequence: TGTGCCAGCAGATCAGAGGGCTCTGGAAACACCATATATTTT. This sequence encodes CASRSEGSGNTIYF.